Given below is one T cell receptor (beta chain) in context. Germline CDR1 MGHRA, CDR2 YSYEKL. The trim removed 1 base at V and 4 bases at J, leaving 12 bases unmatched. The CDR3 extends over 17 amino acids. For every subset, genomic DNA was evenly distributed across several immunoSEQ plates. TCRdb's table, derived via immunoSEQ multiplex PCR, lists solely in-frame clones and lacks some. Here the sample spans about 1.1 million clones, around three quarters being singletons. All the donors were Caucasian adults who lived in Nashville, Tennessee. This entry comes from a study of shared clonotypes between healthy human individuals. Across the whole study: The study enrolled two women and a few men aged 18 to 49. The plates for each donor numbered three CD4 naive, three CD4 memory, two CD8 naive and one CD8 memory.

The chain joins TRBV4-1 to TRBJ2-7; 8 nucleotides line up with TRBD1. Input material: memory CD4+ T cells from PBMCs. Subset of the sample: CD45RA-negative fraction. The TCR sequence derives from a man in his late teens or twenties in good health. Some clones in this sample may be carry-over from other donors' samples. CDR3 region: CASSQVRAHRGVYEQYF. For the CDR3, the DNA is TGCGCCAGCAGCCAAGTAAGAGCGCACAGGGGGGTATACGAGCAGTACTTC.